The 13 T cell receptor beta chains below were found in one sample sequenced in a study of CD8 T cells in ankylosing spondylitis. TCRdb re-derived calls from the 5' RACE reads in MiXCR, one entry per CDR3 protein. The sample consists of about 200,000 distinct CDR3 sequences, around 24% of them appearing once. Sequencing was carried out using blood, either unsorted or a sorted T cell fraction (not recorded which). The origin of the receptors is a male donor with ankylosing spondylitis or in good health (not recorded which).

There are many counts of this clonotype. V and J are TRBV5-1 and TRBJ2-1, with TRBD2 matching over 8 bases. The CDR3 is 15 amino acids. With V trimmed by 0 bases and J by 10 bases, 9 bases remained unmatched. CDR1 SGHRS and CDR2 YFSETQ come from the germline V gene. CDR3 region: CASSLAGGRMGEQFF. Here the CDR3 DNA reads TGCGCCAGCAGCTTGGCCGGCGGGAGGATGGGGGAGCAGTTCTTC.

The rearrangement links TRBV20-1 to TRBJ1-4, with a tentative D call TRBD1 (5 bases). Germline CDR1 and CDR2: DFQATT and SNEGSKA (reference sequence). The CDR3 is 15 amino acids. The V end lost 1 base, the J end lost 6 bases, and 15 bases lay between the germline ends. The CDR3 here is CSARAPPGSDEKLFF. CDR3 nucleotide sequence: TGCAGTGCTAGAGCCCCCCCAGGGTCGGATGAAAAACTGTTTTTT.

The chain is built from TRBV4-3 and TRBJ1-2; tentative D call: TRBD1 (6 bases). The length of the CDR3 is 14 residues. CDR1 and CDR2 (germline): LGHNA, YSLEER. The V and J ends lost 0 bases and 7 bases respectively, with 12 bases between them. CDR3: CASSQERGAGGYTF. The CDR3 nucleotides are TGCGCCAGCAGCCAAGAGAGGGGGGCAGGTGGCTACACCTTC.

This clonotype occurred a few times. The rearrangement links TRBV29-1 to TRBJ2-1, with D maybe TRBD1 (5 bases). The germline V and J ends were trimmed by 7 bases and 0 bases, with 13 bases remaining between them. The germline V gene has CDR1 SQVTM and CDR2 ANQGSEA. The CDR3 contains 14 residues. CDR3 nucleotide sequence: TGCAGCGCCAGCCGGACAAGCTCCTACAATGAGCAGTTCTTC. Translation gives CSASRTSSYNEQFF.

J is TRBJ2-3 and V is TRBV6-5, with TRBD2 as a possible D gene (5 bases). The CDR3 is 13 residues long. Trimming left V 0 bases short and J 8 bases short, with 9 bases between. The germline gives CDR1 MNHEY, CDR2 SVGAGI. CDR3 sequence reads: CASSYSGDGTQYF. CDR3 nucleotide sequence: TGTGCCAGCAGTTACTCCGGGGATGGTACGCAGTATTTT.

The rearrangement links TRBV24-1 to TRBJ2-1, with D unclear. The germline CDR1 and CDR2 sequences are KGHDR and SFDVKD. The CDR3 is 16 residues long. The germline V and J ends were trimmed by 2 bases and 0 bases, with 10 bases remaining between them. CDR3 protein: CATSDSGRSSYNEQFF. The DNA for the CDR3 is TGTGCCACCAGTGATTCAGGCAGGAGCTCCTACAATGAGCAGTTCTTC.

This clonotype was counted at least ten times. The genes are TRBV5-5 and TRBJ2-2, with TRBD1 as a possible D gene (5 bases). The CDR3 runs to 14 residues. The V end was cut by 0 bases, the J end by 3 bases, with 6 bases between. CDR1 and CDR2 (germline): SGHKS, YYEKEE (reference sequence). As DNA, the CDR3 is TGTGCCAGCAGCTTGGGACAGTACACCGGGGAGCTGTTTTTT. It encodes CASSLGQYTGELFF.

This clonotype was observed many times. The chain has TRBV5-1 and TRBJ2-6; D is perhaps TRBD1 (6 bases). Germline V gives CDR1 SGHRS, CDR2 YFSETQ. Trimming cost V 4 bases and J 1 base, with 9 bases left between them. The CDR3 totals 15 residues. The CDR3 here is CASSIQGSGANVLTF. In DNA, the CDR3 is TGCGCCAGCAGCATACAGGGTTCTGGGGCCAACGTCCTGACTTTC.

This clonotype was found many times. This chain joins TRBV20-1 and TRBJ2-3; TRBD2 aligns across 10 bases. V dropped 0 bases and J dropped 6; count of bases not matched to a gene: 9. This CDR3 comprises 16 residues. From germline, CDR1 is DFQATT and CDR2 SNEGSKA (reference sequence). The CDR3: CSAREPWGSGRDTQYF. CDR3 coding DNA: TGCAGTGCTAGAGAACCGTGGGGTAGCGGGAGGGATACGCAGTATTTT.

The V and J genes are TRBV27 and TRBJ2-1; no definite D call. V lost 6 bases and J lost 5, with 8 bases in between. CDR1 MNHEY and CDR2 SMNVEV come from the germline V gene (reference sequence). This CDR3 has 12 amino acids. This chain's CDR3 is CASRYRNNEQFF. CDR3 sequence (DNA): TGTGCCAGCAGGTACAGAAACAATGAGCAGTTCTTC.

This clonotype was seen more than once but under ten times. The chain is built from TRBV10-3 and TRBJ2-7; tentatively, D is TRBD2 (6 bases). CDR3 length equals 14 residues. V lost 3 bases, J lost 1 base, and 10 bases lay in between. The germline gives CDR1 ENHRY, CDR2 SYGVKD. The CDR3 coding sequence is TGTGCCATCAGTGATCCGGCGGGATCCTACGAGCAGTACTTC. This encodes CAISDPAGSYEQYF.

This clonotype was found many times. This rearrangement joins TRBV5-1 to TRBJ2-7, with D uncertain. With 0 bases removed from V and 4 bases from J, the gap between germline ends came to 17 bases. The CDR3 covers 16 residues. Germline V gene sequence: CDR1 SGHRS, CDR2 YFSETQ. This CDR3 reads CASSLEGTRLWYEQYF. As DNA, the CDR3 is TGCGCCAGCAGCTTGGAGGGTACGCGTTTGTGGTACGAGCAGTACTTC.

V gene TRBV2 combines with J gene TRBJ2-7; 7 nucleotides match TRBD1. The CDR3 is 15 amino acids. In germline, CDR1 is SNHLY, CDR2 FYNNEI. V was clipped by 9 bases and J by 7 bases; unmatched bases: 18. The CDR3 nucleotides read TGTGCCAGTACGCGAGACAGGGCCCACCAAGAGGAGCAGTACTTC. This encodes CASTRDRAHQEEQYF.